The table lists the clone carrying this T cell receptor (beta chain) with a few counts. Other nucleotide sequences in the sample specify the same CDR3. V trimming: 6 bases; J trimming: 10 bases; junction bases outside the gene matches: 6. Germline loops: CDR1 LGHNA, CDR2 YNFKEQ. The CDR3 loop spans 13 amino acids. This specimen belongs to a study of blood T cell repertoires in COVID-19. Background on the study: Some COVID-19 samples were acute and others convalescent; all came from the United States, Italy and Spain. T cells, B-cell-depleted T cells, or PBMCs supplied cDNA or gDNA.

Per the study methods: Reference gene primer amplification in the assay estimated nucleated cell counts. Profiled with immunoSEQ multiplex PCR; TCRdb holds only in-frame clones, not every one. That table is the source of V, J and clone size, and D and trimming were worked out from the DNA. The table lists approximately 450,000 clones, 85% to 90% of them singletons. The chain is built from TRBV4-2 and TRBJ1-6, with 7 bases matching TRBD1. The receptor was derived from a woman aged 25 to 39 with acute or convalescent COVID-19. Sequencing was carried out using peripheral blood. The CDR3 DNA reads TGTGCCAGCAGTCAGGGGGGCTCCTCACCCCTCCACTTT. Translated, it gives CASSQGGSSPLHF.